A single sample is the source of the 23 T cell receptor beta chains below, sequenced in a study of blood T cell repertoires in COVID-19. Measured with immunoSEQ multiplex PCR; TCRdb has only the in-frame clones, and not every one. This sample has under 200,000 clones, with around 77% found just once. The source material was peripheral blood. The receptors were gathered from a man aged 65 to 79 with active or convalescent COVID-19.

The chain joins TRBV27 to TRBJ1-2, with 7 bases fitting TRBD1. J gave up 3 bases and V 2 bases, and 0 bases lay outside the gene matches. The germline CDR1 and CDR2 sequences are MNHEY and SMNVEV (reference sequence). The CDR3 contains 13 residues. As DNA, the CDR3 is TGTGCCAGCAGTTTAGGGACAGACTATGGCTACACCTTC. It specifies CASSLGTDYGYTF.

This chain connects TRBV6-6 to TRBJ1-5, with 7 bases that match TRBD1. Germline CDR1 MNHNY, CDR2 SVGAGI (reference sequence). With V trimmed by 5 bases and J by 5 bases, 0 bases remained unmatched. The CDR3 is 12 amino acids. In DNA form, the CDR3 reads TGTGCCAGCAGTACAGGGGATCAGCCCCAGCATTTT. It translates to CASSTGDQPQHF.

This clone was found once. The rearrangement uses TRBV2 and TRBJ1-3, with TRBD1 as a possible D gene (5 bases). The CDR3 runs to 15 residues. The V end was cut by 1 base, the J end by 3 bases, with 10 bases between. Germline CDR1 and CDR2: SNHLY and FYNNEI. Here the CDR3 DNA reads TGTGCCAGCAGTGAAGGCGGCCAGGGTGGAAACACCATATATTTT. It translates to CASSEGGQGGNTIYF.

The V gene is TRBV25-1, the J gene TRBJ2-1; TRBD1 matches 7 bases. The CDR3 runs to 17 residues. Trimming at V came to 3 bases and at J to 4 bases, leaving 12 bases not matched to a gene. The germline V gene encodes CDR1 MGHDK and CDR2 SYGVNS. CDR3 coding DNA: TGTGCCAGCAGTGACCCCATTCCAGGGGGACCTTACAATGAGCAGTTCTTC. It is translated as CASSDPIPGGPYNEQFF.

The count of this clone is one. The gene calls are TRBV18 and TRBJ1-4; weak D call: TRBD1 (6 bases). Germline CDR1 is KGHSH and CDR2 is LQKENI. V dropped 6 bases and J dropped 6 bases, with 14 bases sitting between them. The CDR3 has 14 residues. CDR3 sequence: CASSMEPGDEKLFF. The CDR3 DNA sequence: TGTGCCAGCTCGATGGAACCAGGGGATGAAAAACTGTTTTTT.

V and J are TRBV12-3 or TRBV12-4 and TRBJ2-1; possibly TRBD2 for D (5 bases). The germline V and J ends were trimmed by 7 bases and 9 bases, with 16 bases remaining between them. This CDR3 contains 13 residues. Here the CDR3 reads CASTAPLRGEQFF. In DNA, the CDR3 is TGTGCCAGCACTGCCCCCCTACGGGGTGAGCAGTTCTTC.

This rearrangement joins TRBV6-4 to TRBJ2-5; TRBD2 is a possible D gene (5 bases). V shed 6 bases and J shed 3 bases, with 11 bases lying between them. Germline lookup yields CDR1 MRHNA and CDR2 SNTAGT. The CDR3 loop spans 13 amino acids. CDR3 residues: CASRVGNEETQYF. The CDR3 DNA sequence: TGTGCCAGCAGAGTCGGGAACGAAGAGACCCAGTACTTC.

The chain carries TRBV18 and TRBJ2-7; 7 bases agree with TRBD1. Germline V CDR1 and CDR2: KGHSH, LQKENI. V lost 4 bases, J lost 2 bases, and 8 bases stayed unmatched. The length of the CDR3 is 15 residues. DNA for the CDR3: TGTGCCAGCTCACAAACGGGACAGCCCACCTACGAGCAGTACTTC. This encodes CASSQTGQPTYEQYF. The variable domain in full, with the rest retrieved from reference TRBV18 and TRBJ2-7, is NAGVMQNPRHLVRRRGQEARLRCSPMKGHSHVYWYRQLPEEGLKFMVYLQKENIIDESGMPKERFSAEFPKEGPSILRIQQVVRGDSAAYFCASSQTGQPTYEQYFGPGTRLTVT.

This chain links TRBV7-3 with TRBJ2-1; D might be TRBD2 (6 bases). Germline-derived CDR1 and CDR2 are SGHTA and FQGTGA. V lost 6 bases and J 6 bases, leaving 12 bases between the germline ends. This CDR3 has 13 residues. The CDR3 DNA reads TGTGCCAGCAGTCGACTAGTTTCCAATGAGCAGTTCTTC. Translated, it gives CASSRLVSNEQFF.

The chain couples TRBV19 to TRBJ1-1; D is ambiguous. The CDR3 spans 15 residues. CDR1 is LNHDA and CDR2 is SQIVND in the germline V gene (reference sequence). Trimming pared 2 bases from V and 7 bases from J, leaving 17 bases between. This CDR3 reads CASSIPSLPRGEAFF. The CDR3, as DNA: TGTGCCAGTAGTATACCGTCCCTGCCCCGGGGTGAAGCTTTCTTT.

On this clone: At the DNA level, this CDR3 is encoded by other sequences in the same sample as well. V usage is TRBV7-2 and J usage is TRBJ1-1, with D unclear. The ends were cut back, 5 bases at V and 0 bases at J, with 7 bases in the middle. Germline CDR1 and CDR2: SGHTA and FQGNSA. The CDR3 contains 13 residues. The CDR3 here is CASSLYMNTEAFF. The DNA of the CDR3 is TGTGCCAGCAGCCTCTATATGAACACTGAAGCTTTCTTT.

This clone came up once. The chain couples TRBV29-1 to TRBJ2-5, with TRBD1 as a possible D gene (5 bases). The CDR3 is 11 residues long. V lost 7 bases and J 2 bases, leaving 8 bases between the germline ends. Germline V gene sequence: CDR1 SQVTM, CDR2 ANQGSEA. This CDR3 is CSGKGQETQYF. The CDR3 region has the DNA TGCAGCGGAAAGGGGCAAGAGACCCAGTACTTC.

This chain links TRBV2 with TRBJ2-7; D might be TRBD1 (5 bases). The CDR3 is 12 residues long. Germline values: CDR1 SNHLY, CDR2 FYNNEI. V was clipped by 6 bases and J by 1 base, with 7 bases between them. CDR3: CASRRTSYEQYF. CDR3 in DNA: TGTGCCAGCAGACGGACATCCTACGAGCAGTACTTC.

The CDR3 nucleotides are TGCGCCAGCAGCCCAGTCGGACCGGGGGATATTGTTTACTTC. It encodes CASSPVGPGDIVYF. J is TRBJ2-7 and V is TRBV5-1, with D perhaps matching TRBD2 (6 bases). The CDR3 length is 14 residues. V was shortened by 4 bases and J by 13 bases, with 24 bases between the two germline ends. CDR1 SGHRS and CDR2 YFSETQ come from the germline V gene. The entire variable domain, with the rest obtained from reference TRBV5-1 and TRBJ2-7, is as follows: KAGVTQTPRYLIKTRGQQVTLSCSPISGHRSVSWYQQTPGQGLQFLFEYFSETQRNKGNFPGRFSGRQFSNSRSEMNVSTLELGDSALYLCASSPVGPGDIVYFGPGTRLTVT.

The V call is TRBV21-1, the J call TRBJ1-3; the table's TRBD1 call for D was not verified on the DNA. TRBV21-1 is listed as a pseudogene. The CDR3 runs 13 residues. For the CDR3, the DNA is TGTGCCAGCAGCAAAGCTTCTGGCAACACCATATATTTT. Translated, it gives CASSKASGNTIYF.

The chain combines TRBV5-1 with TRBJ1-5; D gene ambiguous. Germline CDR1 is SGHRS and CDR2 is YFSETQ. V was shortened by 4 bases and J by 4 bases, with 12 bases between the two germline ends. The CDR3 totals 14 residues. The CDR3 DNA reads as TGCGCCAGCAGCCCTGGGGAGACTAATCAGCCCCAGCATTTT. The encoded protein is CASSPGETNQPQHF.

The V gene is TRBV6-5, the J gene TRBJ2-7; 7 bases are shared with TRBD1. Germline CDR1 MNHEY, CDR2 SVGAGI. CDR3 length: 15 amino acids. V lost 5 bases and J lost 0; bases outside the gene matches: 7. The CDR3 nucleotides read TGTGCCAGCAGTCTAGGGGGCTCAGTCTCCTACGAGCAGTACTTC. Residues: CASSLGGSVSYEQYF.

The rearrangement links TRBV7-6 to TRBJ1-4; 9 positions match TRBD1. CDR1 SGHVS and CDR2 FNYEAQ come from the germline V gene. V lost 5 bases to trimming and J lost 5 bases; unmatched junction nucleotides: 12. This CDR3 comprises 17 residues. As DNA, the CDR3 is TGTGCCAGCAGCCCCGGACAGGGGACGGTACTGAATGAAAAACTGTTTTTT. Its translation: CASSPGQGTVLNEKLFF.

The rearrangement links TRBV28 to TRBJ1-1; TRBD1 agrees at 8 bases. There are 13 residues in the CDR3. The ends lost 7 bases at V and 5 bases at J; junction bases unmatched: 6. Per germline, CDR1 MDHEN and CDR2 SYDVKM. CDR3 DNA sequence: TGTGCCAGCACCGCCCGGACAGGGACTGAAGCTTTCTTT. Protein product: CASTARTGTEAFF.

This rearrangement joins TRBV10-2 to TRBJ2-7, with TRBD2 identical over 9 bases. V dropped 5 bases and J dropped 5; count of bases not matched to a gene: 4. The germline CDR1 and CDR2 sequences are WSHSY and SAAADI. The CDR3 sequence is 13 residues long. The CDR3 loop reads CASSPGLAHEQYF. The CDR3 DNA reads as TGCGCCAGCAGTCCGGGACTAGCCCACGAGCAGTACTTC.

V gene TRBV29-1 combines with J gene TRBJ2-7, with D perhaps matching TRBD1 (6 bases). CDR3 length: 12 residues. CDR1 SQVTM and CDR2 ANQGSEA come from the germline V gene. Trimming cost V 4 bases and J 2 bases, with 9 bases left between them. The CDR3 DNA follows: TGCAGCGTTGGGGACATAGCCTACGAGCAGTACTTC. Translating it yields CSVGDIAYEQYF.

DNA for the CDR3: TGTGCCACCAGTCAGGGGGCTGCGGATACGCAGTATTTT. Translated: CATSQGAADTQYF. This chain links TRBV24-1 with TRBJ2-3; 8 bases map to TRBD1. The germline V gene encodes CDR1 KGHDR and CDR2 SFDVKD. The V gene end was trimmed by 6 bases and the J gene end by 6 bases; junction bases not matched to a gene: 4. The CDR3 spans 13 residues.

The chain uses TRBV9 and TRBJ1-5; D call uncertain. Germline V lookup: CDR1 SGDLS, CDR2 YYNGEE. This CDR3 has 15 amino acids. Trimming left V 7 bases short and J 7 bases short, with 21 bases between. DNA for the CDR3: TGTGCCAGCGGACCCGGGGTGGGTCTCCGGCAGCCCCAGCATTTT. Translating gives CASGPGVGLRQPQHF.